This T cell receptor beta chain appears in the sequencing data of a study of blood T cells in healthy people across ages. Germline CDR1 SGHTA, CDR2 FQGNSA. The CDR3 is 14 residues long. V lost 3 bases to trimming and J lost 10 bases; unmatched junction nucleotides: 6. Study-wide results and limits: The fall in TCR beta diversity per million T cells was roughly linear with age. The unsorted PBMCs prevented any conclusive comparison of naive versus antigen-experienced cells.

The use of a sample-barcoded 5' primer and a J-beta primer mix characterized a second PCR of roughly 6 to 12 cycles. Each CDR3 protein is one row after TCRdb ran MiXCR on the 5' RACE reads. The sample carries 630,000 or so distinct CDR3 sequences, about 30% recorded once. This clonotype was seen a few times. The target antigen is unknown. Sequenced: blood. The chain recombines TRBV7-2 with TRBJ2-1; 10 bases are a match to TRBD2. This TCR came from an elderly woman in good health. CDR3: CASSFGLAGVEQFF. The CDR3 nucleotides read TGTGCCAGCAGCTTTGGGCTAGCGGGAGTGGAGCAGTTCTTC.